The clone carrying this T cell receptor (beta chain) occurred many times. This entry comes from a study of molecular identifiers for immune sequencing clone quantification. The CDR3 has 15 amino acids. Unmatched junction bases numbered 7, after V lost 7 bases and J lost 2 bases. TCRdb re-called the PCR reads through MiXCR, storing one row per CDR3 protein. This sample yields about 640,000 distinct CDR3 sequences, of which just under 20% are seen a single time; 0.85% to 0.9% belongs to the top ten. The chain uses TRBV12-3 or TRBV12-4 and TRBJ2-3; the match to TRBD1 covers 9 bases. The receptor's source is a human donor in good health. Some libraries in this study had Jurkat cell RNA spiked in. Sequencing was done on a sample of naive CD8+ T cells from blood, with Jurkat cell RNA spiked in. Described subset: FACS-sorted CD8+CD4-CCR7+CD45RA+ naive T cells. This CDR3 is CASTSGTGLTDTQYF. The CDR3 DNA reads TGTGCCAGCACCTCCGGGACAGGGCTCACAGATACGCAGTATTTT.